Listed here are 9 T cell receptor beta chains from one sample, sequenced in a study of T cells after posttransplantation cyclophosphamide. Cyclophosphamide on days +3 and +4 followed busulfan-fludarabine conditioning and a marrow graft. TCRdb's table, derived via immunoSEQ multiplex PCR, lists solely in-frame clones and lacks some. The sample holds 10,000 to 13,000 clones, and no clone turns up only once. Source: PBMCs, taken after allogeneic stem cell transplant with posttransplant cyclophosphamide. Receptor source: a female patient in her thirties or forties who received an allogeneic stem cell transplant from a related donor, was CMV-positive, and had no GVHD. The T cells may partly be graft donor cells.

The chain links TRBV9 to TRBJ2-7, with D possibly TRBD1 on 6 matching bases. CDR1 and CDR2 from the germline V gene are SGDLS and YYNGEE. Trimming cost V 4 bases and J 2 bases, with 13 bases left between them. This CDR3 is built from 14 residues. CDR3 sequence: CASSPQGLPYEQYF. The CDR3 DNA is TGTGCCAGCAGCCCCCAGGGGCTTCCCTACGAGCAGTACTTC.

The CDR3 DNA reads as TGTGCCAGCAGTTGGCAAGCCAAAAACATTCAGTACTTC. This gives the protein CASSWQAKNIQYF. The chain joins TRBV28 to TRBJ2-4; D call uncertain. CDR1 and CDR2 (germline): MDHEN, SYDVKM. The CDR3 sequence is 13 residues long. Trimming left V 4 bases short and J 0 bases short, with 4 bases between.

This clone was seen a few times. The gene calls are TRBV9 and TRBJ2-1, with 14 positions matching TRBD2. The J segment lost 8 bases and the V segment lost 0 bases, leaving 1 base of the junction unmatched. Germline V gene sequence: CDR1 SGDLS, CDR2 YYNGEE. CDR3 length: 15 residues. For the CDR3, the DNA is TGTGCCAGCAGCGTAGGACTAGCGGGAGGGTATGAGCAGTTCTTC. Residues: CASSVGLAGGYEQFF.

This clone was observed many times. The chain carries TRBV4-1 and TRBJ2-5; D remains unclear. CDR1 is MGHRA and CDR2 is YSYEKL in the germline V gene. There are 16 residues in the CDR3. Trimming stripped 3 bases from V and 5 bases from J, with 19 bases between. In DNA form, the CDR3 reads TGCGCCAGCAGCCAGGGCAGTCCTCTGGGCCTGGAGACCCAGTACTTC. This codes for CASSQGSPLGLETQYF.

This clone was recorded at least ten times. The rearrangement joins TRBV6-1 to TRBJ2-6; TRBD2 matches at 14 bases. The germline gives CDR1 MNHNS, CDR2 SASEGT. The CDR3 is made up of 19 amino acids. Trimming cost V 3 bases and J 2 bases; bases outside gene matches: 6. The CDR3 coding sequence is TGTGCCAGCAGTGATAAGACTAGCGGGGGGGCCACTGGGGCCAACGTCCTGACTTTC. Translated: CASSDKTSGGATGANVLTF.

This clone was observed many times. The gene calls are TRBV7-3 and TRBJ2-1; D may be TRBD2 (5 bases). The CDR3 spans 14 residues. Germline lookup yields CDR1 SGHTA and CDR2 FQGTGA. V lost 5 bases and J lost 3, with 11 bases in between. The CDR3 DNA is TGTGCCAGCAGCCCGCGCGAGGGCTACAATGAGCAGTTCTTC. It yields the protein CASSPREGYNEQFF.

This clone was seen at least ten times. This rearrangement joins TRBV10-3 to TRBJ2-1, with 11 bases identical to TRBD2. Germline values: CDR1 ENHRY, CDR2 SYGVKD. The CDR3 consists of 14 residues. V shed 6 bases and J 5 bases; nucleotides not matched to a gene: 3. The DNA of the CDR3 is TGTGCCATCAGGGGACTAGCGGAGGACAATGAGCAGTTCTTC. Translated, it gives CAIRGLAEDNEQFF.

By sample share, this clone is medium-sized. CDR3 coding DNA: TGTGCCAGTAACCACAGGGGCTCTGGAAACACCATATATTTT. As protein: CASNHRGSGNTIYF. The rearrangement links TRBV19 to TRBJ1-3, with 7 positions matching TRBD1. In germline, CDR1 is LNHDA, CDR2 SQIVND (reference sequence). With 7 bases clipped from V and 0 bases from J, the junction kept 3 bases outside the gene matches. This CDR3 is 14 amino acids long.

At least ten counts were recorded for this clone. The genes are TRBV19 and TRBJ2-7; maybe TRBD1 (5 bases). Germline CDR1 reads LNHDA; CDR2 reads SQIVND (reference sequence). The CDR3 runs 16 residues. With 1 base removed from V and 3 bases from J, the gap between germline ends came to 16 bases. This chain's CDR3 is CASSIAGSRADYEQYF. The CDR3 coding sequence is TGTGCCAGTAGTATAGCGGGCTCCAGGGCGGACTACGAGCAGTACTTC.